The 25 T cell receptor beta chains listed next were all sequenced from one sample in a study of cytomegalovirus exposure and HLA in healthy donors. TCRdb's copy holds only in-frame clones and misses some; the assay was immunoSEQ multiplex PCR. This sample yields about 140,000 clones, of which less than 90% are seen a single time; less than 3% belongs to the top ten. The specimen sequenced was PBMCs. These receptors came from a man between 18 and 35 years old in good health and CMV-seronegative.

With respect to this clone: A read error may produce the germline difference seen at one junction end. The CDR3 loop is CASFKLTSGTF. The DNA for the CDR3 is TGTGCCAGCTTTAAACTGACTAGCGGGACCTTC. The chain uses TRBV18 and TRBJ2-7; 11 bases fit TRBD2. Germline V gene data show CDR1 as KGHSH and CDR2 as LQKENI. This CDR3 region has 11 residues. The variable domain in full, with the rest retrieved from reference TRBV18 and TRBJ2-7, is NAGVMQNPRHLVRRRGQEARLRCSPMKGHSHVYWYRQLPEEGLKFMVYLQKENIIDESGMPKERFSAEFPKEGPSILRIQQVVRGDSAAYFCASFKLTSGTFGPGTRLTVT.

V usage is TRBV6-5 and J usage is TRBJ2-7, with 10 bases fitting TRBD1. CDR3 length equals 16 residues. The V segment lost 0 bases and the J segment 2 bases; nucleotides outside the gene matches: 4. From germline, CDR1 is MNHEY and CDR2 SVGAGI. CDR3 amino acids: CASSYSTGQGAYEQYF. CDR3 bases: TGTGCCAGCAGTTACTCGACTGGACAGGGGGCCTACGAGCAGTACTTC.

The chain combines TRBV27 with TRBJ1-2; D is undetermined. Trimming left V 4 bases short and J 8 bases short, with 14 bases between. This CDR3 spans 13 amino acids. The V gene's germline CDR1 is MNHEY and CDR2 SMNVEV (reference sequence). The CDR3 is CASSSSSDWGYTF. The CDR3 nucleotides are TGTGCCAGCAGTTCATCTTCGGACTGGGGCTACACCTTC.

This clone came up a few times. At one end, the junction sequence differs from germline, possibly due to a read error. The rearrangement uses TRBV7-8 and TRBJ2-2; maybe TRBD2 (5 bases). The CDR3 covers 14 residues. Germline CDR1 and CDR2: SGHVS and FQNEAQ. CDR3 residues: CASSQIGNAGELFF. CDR3 nucleotide sequence: TGTGCCAGCAGCCAAATCGGGAACGCCGGGGAGCTGTTTTTT. The variable domain in full, completed from reference TRBV7-8 and TRBJ2-2, reads GAGVSQSPRYKVAKRGQDVALRCDPISGHVSLFWYQQALGQGPEFLTYFQNEAQLDKSGLPSDRFFAERPEGSVSTLKIQRTQQEDSAVYLCASSQIGNAGELFFGEGSRLTVL.

The gene calls are TRBV14 and TRBJ1-5, with a weak D call TRBD1 (5 bases). CDR1 and CDR2 (germline): SGHDN, FVKESK. The CDR3 contains 19 residues. V was pared by 4 bases and J by 3 bases, with 25 bases between. CDR3 sequence reads: CASSLGGGRGKAPNQPQHF. Here the CDR3 DNA reads TGTGCCAGCAGCCTCGGGGGGGGTCGGGGGAAGGCCCCCAATCAGCCCCAGCATTTT.

This chain links TRBV4-1 with TRBJ2-1; a weak D match, TRBD2 (5 bases). Germline CDR1 reads MGHRA; CDR2 reads YSYEKL. This CDR3 has 13 residues. The V and J ends lost 1 base and 10 bases respectively, with 11 bases between them. The CDR3 spells CASSQGGFGEQFF. CDR3 bases: TGCGCCAGCAGCCAAGGAGGGTTCGGCGAGCAGTTCTTC.

The chain joins TRBV7-2 to TRBJ1-3; D perhaps matches TRBD1 (6 bases). This CDR3 spans 15 amino acids. V lost 5 bases and J 3 bases, leaving 14 bases between the germline ends. The germline V gene encodes CDR1 SGHTA and CDR2 FQGNSA. CDR3 nucleotides: TGTGCCAGCAGCAGACAGGTCTGGGGTGGAAACACCATATATTTT. As protein: CASSRQVWGGNTIYF. The whole variable domain, remainder taken from reference TRBV7-2 and TRBJ1-3, is GAGVSQSPSNKVTEKGKDVELRCDPISGHTALYWYRQSLGQGLEFLIYFQGNSAPDKSGLPSDRFSAERTGGSVSTLTIQRTQQEDSAVYLCASSRQVWGGNTIYFGEGSWLTVV.

V and J are TRBV28 and TRBJ1-1; 7 nucleotides align to TRBD1. CDR3 size: 14 residues. Trimming removed 4 bases from V and 1 base from J; junction bases left unmatched: 3. From germline, CDR1 is MDHEN and CDR2 SYDVKM. CDR3 protein: CASSYRGQNTEAFF. DNA of the CDR3: TGTGCCAGCAGTTACAGGGGACAGAACACTGAAGCTTTCTTT.

The chain recombines TRBV18 with TRBJ2-1, with D tentatively TRBD1 (6 bases). The CDR3 is made up of 13 amino acids. Germline CDR1 reads KGHSH; CDR2 reads LQKENI. V was pared by 1 base and J by 14 bases, with 15 bases between. The CDR3 loop is CASSPRSGQFEFF. The DNA of the CDR3 is TGTGCCAGCTCACCACGGAGTGGACAGTTTGAGTTCTTC. Based on the CDR3 plus reference TRBV18 and TRBJ2-1, the full variable domain is NAGVMQNPRHLVRRRGQEARLRCSPMKGHSHVYWYRQLPEEGLKFMVYLQKENIIDESGMPKERFSAEFPKEGPSILRIQQVVRGDSAAYFCASSPRSGQFEFFGPGTRLTVL.

This clone was observed a few times. The V and J genes are TRBV5-6 and TRBJ1-2; D is perhaps TRBD1 (6 bases). Germline values: CDR1 SGHDT, CDR2 YYEEEE. V lost 4 bases to trimming and J lost 11 bases, with 18 bases between them. There are 13 residues in the CDR3. The CDR3 sequence is CASSTHRTALYTF. CDR3 DNA: TGTGCCAGCAGCACACATCGGACAGCCTTGTACACCTTC. Variable domain in full (rest from reference TRBV5-6 and TRBJ1-2): DAGVTQSPTHLIKTRGQQVTLRCSPKSGHDTVSWYQQALGQGPQFIFQYYEEEERQRGNFPDRFSGHQFPNYSSELNVNALLLGDSALYLCASSTHRTALYTFGSGTRLTVV.

The chain joins TRBV6-5 to TRBJ2-7; no reliable D call. V was cut by 6 bases and J by 3 bases, with 6 bases left in between. CDR1 is MNHEY and CDR2 is SVGAGI in the germline V gene. CDR3 length: 11 amino acids. The CDR3 here is CASRADYEQYF. The CDR3 bases are TGTGCCAGCAGGGCAGACTACGAGCAGTACTTC.

The V gene is TRBV9, the J gene TRBJ2-7, with D perhaps TRBD1 (6 bases). The CDR3 has 14 residues. Germline values: CDR1 SGDLS, CDR2 YYNGEE. The V and J ends lost 3 bases and 1 base respectively, with 11 bases between them. The CDR3 loop is CASSDNRESYEQYF. The CDR3 DNA reads TGTGCCAGCAGCGACAACAGGGAATCCTACGAGCAGTACTTC.

In its sample, this clone was seen a few times. The rearrangement joins TRBV27 to TRBJ2-1; 8 bases map to TRBD1. The CDR3 consists of 16 residues. Trimming cost V 6 bases and J 5 bases; bases outside gene matches: 12. Germline CDR1 reads MNHEY; CDR2 reads SMNVEV (reference sequence). The CDR3 spells CASRPFDRGSNNEQFF. In DNA, the CDR3 is TGTGCCAGCAGACCATTCGACAGGGGATCTAACAATGAGCAGTTCTTC.

The chain recombines TRBV27 with TRBJ1-1; 7 bases line up with TRBD1. The CDR3 runs 12 residues. The V gene's germline CDR1 is MNHEY and CDR2 SMNVEV (reference sequence). After removal of 5 bases from V and 11 bases from J, the junction contained 8 bases not matched to a gene. This chain's CDR3 is CASSPLQGRAFF. The CDR3 DNA reads TGTGCCAGCAGTCCCCTACAGGGGCGGGCTTTCTTT.

J is TRBJ1-1 and V is TRBV6-1, with D possibly being TRBD1 (5 bases). V was clipped by 6 bases and J by 2 bases, with 13 bases between them. The CDR3 runs 14 residues. The germline CDR1 and CDR2 sequences are MNHNS and SASEGT. CDR3 residues: CASSYRDFNTEAFF. The CDR3, as DNA: TGTGCCAGCAGCTACCGGGACTTCAACACTGAAGCTTTCTTT.

V is TRBV4-1 and J is TRBJ2-7; no clear D gene. The CDR3 is made up of 14 amino acids. Germline lookup yields CDR1 MGHRA and CDR2 YSYEKL. Between the trimmed V and J ends, which lost 0 bases and 3 bases, there was a span of 9 bases. Here the CDR3 reads CASSQDRGHYEQYF. The CDR3 nucleotides are TGCGCCAGCAGCCAAGATCGAGGTCACTACGAGCAGTACTTC.

The chain uses TRBV28 and TRBJ2-1; D gene uncertain. The germline gives CDR1 MDHEN, CDR2 SYDVKM. The CDR3 is 11 amino acids. Trimming stripped 4 bases from V and 8 bases from J, with 6 bases between. CDR3 in DNA: TGTGCCAGCAGTTCTCTCCATGAGCAGTTCTTC. As protein: CASSSLHEQFF.

The chain joins TRBV10-3 to TRBJ1-5, with D possibly being TRBD1 (6 bases). CDR1 is ENHRY and CDR2 is SYGVKD in the germline V gene. The CDR3 sequence is 14 residues long. The germline V and J ends were trimmed by 10 bases and 3 bases, with 16 bases remaining between them. The CDR3 protein is CASQAGAINQPQHF. CDR3 DNA: TGTGCCAGCCAAGCGGGGGCTATCAATCAGCCCCAGCATTTT.

The rearrangement joins TRBV18 to TRBJ1-1, with TRBD1 matching 9 bases. CDR1 and CDR2 from the germline V gene are KGHSH and LQKENI. The CDR3 has 14 amino acids. Unmatched junction bases numbered 6, after V lost 3 bases and J lost 7 bases. The CDR3 spells CASSPGQGLDEAFF. Here the CDR3 DNA reads TGTGCCAGCTCACCCGGACAGGGGTTAGATGAAGCTTTCTTT. The full variable domain, in which reference TRBV18 and TRBJ1-1 provide the parts outside the CDR3, is NAGVMQNPRHLVRRRGQEARLRCSPMKGHSHVYWYRQLPEEGLKFMVYLQKENIIDESGMPKERFSAEFPKEGPSILRIQQVVRGDSAAYFCASSPGQGLDEAFFGQGTRLTVV.

The chain combines TRBV7-6 with TRBJ1-1; D is uncertain. V was shortened by 5 bases and J by 0 bases, with 10 bases between the two germline ends. This CDR3 contains 14 residues. Germline V gene data show CDR1 as SGHVS and CDR2 as FNYEAQ. The CDR3 is CASSRGRLNTEAFF. The CDR3 region has the DNA TGTGCCAGCAGCCGAGGGCGGTTGAACACTGAAGCTTTCTTT.

This chain uses TRBV9 with TRBJ2-5, with 11 bases lining up with TRBD2. J gave up 14 bases and V 3 bases, and 18 bases lay outside the gene matches. The length of the CDR3 is 16 residues. Germline CDR1 and CDR2: SGDLS and YYNGEE. Written as DNA, the CDR3 is TGTGCCAGCAGCGACCCTAACACCGGGACTAGCGGACTACAATACTTC. It is translated as CASSDPNTGTSGLQYF.

V gene TRBV9 combines with J gene TRBJ1-2, with 9 bases lining up with TRBD1. V shed 2 bases, J shed 7 bases, and the junction held 6 bases outside the gene matches. Germline CDR1 and CDR2: SGDLS and YYNGEE. The CDR3 sequence is 14 residues long. The CDR3 region has the DNA TGTGCCAGCAGCGTCGGGACAGGGTCCCTTGGCTACACCTTC. Amino acids: CASSVGTGSLGYTF.

The rearrangement uses TRBV13 and TRBJ2-3, with a possible D match to TRBD1 (5 bases). Germline assignment: CDR1 PRHDT and CDR2 FYEKMQ (reference sequence). The CDR3 covers 14 residues. Between the trimmed V and J ends, which lost 2 bases and 2 bases, there was a span of 8 bases. CDR3 loop: CASSLQGYTDTQYF. DNA for the CDR3: TGTGCCAGCAGCTTACAGGGTTACACAGATACGCAGTATTTT. The whole variable domain, remainder taken from reference TRBV13 and TRBJ2-3, is AAGVIQSPRHLIKEKRETATLKCYPIPRHDTVYWYQQGPGQDPQFLISFYEKMQSDKGSIPDRFSAQQFSDYHSELNMSSLELGDSALYFCASSLQGYTDTQYFGPGTRLTVL.

The gene calls are TRBV7-2 and TRBJ2-5; 9 positions agree with TRBD1. The V gene end was trimmed by 3 bases and the J gene end by 5 bases; junction bases not matched to a gene: 4. The length of the CDR3 is 14 residues. Germline V gives CDR1 SGHTA, CDR2 FQGNSA. The CDR3 spells CASSFDRGKETQYF. In DNA, the CDR3 is TGTGCCAGCAGCTTCGACAGGGGGAAGGAGACCCAGTACTTC.

This clone was counted between two and nine times. CDR3 bases: TGTGCCAGCAGTTTAGGCCAGGACAAAGCTTTCTTT. This encodes CASSLGQDKAFF. The rearrangement joins TRBV28 to TRBJ1-1, with D possibly matching TRBD1 (5 bases). The CDR3 runs to 12 residues. Germline V gene sequence: CDR1 MDHEN, CDR2 SYDVKM. V lost 2 bases and J lost 9, with 10 bases in between.